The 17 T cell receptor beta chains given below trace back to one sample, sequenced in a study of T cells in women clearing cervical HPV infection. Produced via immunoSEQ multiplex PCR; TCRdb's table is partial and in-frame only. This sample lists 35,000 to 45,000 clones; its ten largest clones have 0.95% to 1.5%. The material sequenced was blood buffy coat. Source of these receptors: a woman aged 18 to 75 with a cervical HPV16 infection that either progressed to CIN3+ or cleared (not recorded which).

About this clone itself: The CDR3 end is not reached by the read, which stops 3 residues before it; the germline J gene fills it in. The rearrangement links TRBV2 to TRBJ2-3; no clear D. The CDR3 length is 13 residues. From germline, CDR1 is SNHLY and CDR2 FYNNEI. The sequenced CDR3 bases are TGTGCCAGCACTTTCGATCTCGAAGGGACG. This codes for CASTFDLEGT. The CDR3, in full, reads CASTFDLEGTQYF. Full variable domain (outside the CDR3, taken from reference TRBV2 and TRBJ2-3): EPEVTQTPSHQVTQMGQEVILRCVPISNHLYFYWYRQILGQKVEFLVSFYNNEISEKSEIFDDQFSVERPDGSNFTLKIRSTKLEDSAMYFCASTFDLEGTQYFGPGTRLTVL.

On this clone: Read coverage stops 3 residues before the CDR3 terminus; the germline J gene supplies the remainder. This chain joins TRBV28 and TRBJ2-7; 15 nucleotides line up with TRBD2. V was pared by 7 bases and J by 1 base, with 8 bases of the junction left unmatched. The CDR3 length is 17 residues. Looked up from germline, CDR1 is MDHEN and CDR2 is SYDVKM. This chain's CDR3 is CASTRPGLAGGSYEQYF. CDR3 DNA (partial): TGTGCCAGCACCCGCCCGGGACTAGCGGGGGGTTCCTACGAG.

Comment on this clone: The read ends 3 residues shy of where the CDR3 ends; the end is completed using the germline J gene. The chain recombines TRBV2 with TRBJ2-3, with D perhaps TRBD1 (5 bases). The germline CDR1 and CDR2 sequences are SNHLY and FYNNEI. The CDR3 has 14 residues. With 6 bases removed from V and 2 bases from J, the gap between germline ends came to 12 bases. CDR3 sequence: CASRPQGDTDTQYF. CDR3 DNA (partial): TGTGCCAGCAGACCCCAGGGCGACACAGATACG.

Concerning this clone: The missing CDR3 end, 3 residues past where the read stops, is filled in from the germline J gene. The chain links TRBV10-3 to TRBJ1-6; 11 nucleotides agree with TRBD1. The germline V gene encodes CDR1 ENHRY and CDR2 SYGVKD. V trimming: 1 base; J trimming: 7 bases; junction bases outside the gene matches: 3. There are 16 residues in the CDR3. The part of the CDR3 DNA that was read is TGTGCCATCAGTGAGTATGGACAGGGGGCCAATTCACCC. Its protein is CAISEYGQGANSP. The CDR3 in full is CAISEYGQGANSPLHF.

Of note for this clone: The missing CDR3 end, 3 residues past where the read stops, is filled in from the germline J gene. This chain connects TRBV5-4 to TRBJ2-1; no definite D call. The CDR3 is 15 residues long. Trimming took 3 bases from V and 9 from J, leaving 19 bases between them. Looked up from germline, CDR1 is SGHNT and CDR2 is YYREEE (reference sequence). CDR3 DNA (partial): TGTGCCAGCAGCTATATCCCACCCACTCCCCTTGAG. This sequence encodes CASSYIPPTPLE. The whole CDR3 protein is CASSYIPPTPLEQFF.

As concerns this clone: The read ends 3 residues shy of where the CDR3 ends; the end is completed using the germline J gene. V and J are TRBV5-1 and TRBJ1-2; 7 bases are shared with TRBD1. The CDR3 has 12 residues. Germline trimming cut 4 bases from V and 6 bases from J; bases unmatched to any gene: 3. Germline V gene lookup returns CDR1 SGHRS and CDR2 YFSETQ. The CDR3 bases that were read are TGCGCCAGCAGCCGACAGGGTGATGGC. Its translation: CASSRQGDG. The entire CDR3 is CASSRQGDGYTF.

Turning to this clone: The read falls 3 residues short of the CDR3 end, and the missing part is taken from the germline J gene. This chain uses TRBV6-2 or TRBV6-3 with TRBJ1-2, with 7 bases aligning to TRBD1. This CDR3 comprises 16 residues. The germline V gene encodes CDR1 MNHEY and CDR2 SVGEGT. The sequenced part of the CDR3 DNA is TGTGCCAGCAGTTACTTAAAGGGACAGATAACCTACGAC. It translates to CASSYLKGQITYD. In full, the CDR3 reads CASSYLKGQITYDYTF.

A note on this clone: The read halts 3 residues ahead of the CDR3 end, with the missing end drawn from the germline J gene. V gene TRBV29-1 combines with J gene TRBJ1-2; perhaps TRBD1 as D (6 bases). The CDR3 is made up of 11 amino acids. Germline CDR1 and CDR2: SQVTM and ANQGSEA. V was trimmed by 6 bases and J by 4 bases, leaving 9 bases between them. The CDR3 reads CSVMTGYGYTF. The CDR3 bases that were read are TGCAGCGTAATGACAGGCTATGGC.

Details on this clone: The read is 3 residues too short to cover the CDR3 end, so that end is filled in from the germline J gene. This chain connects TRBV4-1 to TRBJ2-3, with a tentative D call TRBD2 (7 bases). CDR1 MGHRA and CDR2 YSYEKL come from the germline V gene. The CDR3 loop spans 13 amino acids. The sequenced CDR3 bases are TGCGCCAGCAGCCAGTTAGGGGGGGGCTCG. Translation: CASSQLGGGS. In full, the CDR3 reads CASSQLGGGSQYF.

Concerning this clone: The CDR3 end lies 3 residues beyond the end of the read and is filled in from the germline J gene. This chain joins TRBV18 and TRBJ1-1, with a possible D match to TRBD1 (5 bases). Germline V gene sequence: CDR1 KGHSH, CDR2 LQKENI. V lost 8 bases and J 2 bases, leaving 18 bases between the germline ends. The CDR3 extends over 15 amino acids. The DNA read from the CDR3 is TGTGCCAGCCGGACACAAGGGCATTTCAACACTGAA. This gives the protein CASRTQGHFNTE. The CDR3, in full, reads CASRTQGHFNTEAFF.

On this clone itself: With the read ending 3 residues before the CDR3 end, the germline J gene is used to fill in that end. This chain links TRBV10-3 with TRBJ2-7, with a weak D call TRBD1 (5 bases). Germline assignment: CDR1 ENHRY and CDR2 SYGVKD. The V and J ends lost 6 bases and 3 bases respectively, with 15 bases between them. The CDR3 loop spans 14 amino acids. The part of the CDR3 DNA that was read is TGTGCCATCAGCGGGCTCCAGGGTGACTACGAG. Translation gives CAISGLQGDYE. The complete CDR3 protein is CAISGLQGDYEQYF.

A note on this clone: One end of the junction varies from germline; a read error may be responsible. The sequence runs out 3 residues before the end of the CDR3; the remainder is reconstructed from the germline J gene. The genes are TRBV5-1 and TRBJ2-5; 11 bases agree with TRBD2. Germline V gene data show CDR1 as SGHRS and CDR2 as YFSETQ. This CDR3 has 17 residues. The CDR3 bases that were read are TGCGCCAGCAGCCCTCGACTAGCGGGACTATCGCAAGGGACC. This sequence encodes CASSPRLAGLSQGT. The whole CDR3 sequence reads CASSPRLAGLSQGTQYF.

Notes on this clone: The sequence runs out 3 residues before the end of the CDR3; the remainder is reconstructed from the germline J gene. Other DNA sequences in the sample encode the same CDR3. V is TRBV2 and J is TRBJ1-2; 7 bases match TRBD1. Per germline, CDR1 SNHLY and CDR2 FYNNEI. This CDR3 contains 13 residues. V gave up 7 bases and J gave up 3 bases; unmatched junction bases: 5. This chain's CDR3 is CASTLDRDYGYTF. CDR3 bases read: TGTGCCAGCACCCTCGACAGGGACTATGGC. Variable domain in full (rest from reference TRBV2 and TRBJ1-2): EPEVTQTPSHQVTQMGQEVILRCVPISNHLYFYWYRQILGQKVEFLVSFYNNEISEKSEIFDDQFSVERPDGSNFTLKIRSTKLEDSAMYFCASTLDRDYGYTFGSGTRLTVV.

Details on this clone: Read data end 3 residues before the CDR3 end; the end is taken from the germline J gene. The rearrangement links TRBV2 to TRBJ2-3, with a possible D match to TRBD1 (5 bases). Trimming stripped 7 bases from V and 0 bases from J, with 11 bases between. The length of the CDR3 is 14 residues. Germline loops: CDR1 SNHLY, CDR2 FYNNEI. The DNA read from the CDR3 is TGTGCCAGCACAAGACAGTTTAGCACAGATACG. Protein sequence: CASTRQFSTDT. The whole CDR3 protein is CASTRQFSTDTQYF.

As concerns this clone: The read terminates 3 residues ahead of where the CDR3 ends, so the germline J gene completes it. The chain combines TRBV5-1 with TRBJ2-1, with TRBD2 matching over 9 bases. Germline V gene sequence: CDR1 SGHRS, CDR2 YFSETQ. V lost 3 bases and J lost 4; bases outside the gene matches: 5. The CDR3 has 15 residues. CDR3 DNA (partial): TGCGCCAGCAGCTACGGGGCGGGGGGGTACAATGAG. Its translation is CASSYGAGGYNE. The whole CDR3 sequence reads CASSYGAGGYNEQFF.

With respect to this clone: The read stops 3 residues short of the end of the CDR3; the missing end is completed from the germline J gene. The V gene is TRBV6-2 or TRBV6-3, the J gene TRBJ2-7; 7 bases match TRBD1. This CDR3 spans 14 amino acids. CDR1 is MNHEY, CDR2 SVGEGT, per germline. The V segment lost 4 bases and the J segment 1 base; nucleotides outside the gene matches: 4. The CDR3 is CASSWDRKSYEQYF. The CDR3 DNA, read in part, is TGTGCCAGCAGTTGGGACAGAAAATCCTACGAG.

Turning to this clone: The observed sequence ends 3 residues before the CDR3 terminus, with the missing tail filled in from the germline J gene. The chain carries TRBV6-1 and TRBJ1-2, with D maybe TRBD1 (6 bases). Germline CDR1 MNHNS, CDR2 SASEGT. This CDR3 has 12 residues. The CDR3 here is CASSDWGTSYTF. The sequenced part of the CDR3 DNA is TGTGCCAGCAGTGATTGGGGGACAAGC.